The 25 T cell receptor beta chains given below trace back to one sample, sequenced in a study of blood T cell repertoires in COVID-19. Measured with immunoSEQ multiplex PCR; TCRdb has only the in-frame clones, and not every one. The sample gives some 290,000 clones, more than 90% of which show up once; about 4.2% is in the top ten. Material: PBMCs or T cells enriched from blood (not recorded which). These receptors all come from a woman aged 30 to 39 who had been exposed to COVID-19.

This clone was seen only a few times. This chain connects TRBV4-1 to TRBJ2-7; a possible D gene is TRBD2 (6 bases). Germline V gives CDR1 MGHRA, CDR2 YSYEKL. The CDR3 has 15 amino acids. Trimming left V 5 bases short and J 7 bases short, with 21 bases between. Here the CDR3 reads CASSSQGRLAGEQYF. CDR3 bases: TGCGCCAGCAGCAGCCAGGGCCGGCTGGCGGGGGAGCAGTACTTC.

The V call is TRBV18, the J call TRBJ1-2; 9 bases line up with TRBD1. The CDR3 is 14 amino acids. The V gene end was trimmed by 3 bases and the J gene end by 4 bases; junction bases not matched to a gene: 3. The germline V gene has CDR1 KGHSH and CDR2 LQKENI. CDR3 amino acids: CASSPLTGGYGYTF. DNA for the CDR3: TGTGCCAGCTCACCGCTGACAGGGGGCTATGGCTACACCTTC.

The chain carries TRBV9 and TRBJ2-3; TRBD1 matches at 9 bases. Trimming removed 4 bases from V and 8 bases from J; junction bases left unmatched: 14. The CDR3 runs 16 residues. Germline assignment: CDR1 SGDLS and CDR2 YYNGEE. The DNA for the CDR3 is TGTGCCAGCAGCTTAACCCCGGGACAGGGAATTCCTACGCAGTATTTT. This codes for CASSLTPGQGIPTQYF.

The chain recombines TRBV6-1 with TRBJ1-1; D remains unclear. This CDR3 contains 14 residues. Germline values: CDR1 MNHNS, CDR2 SASEGT. Trimming shortened V by 1 base and J by 3 bases, and 9 bases separated the two germline ends. The CDR3 bases are TGTGCCAGCAGTGAAGAAGTGAGATACACTGAAGCTTTCTTT. Its translation: CASSEEVRYTEAFF.

This chain links TRBV5-4 with TRBJ1-2, with unresolved D. The CDR3 loop spans 14 amino acids. Germline assignment: CDR1 SGHNT and CDR2 YYREEE (reference sequence). V was trimmed by 2 bases and J by 2 bases, leaving 10 bases between them. In DNA form, the CDR3 reads TGTGCCAGCAGCTTTTTCGGGAAGAACTATGGCTACACCTTC. This codes for CASSFFGKNYGYTF.

The gene calls are TRBV5-1 and TRBJ1-3, with TRBD1 matching over 10 bases. The CDR3 extends over 13 amino acids. The junction had 2 bases not matched to a gene; V was cut back by 3 bases and J by 8 bases. Per the germline V gene, CDR1 is SGHRS and CDR2 is YFSETQ. The CDR3 reads CASSSGTGDTIYF. The CDR3 coding sequence is TGCGCCAGCAGCTCAGGGACAGGGGACACCATATATTTT.

The rearrangement uses TRBV5-1 and TRBJ1-1, with a tentative D call TRBD1 (6 bases). CDR1 SGHRS and CDR2 YFSETQ come from the germline V gene. V was clipped by 4 bases and J by 3 bases, with 13 bases between them. The CDR3 has 14 residues. The CDR3 region has the DNA TGCGCCAGCAGCATACCCAGGGGCGACACTGAAGCTTTCTTT. Protein product: CASSIPRGDTEAFF.

The chain employs TRBV3-1 (or the pseudogene TRBV3-2) and TRBJ1-1; 7 bases are a match to TRBD1. Germline-derived CDR1 and CDR2 are LGHDT and YNNKEL (reference sequence). CDR3 length: 14 amino acids. V lost 0 bases, J lost 4 bases, and 2 bases stayed unmatched. DNA of the CDR3: TGTGCCAGCAGCCAAGATCACAGGGGCACTGAAGCTTTCTTT. Translated, it gives CASSQDHRGTEAFF.

The gene calls are TRBV21-1 and TRBJ2-7; whether TRBD1, the table's D call, matches the DNA was not checked. TRBV21-1 is noted as a pseudogene. CDR3 length: 16 amino acids. CDR3 region: CASSKEIRTKAYEQYF. CDR3 nucleotides: TGTGCCAGCAGCAAAGAAATAAGGACAAAAGCCTACGAGCAGTACTTC.

The chain joins TRBV11-2 to TRBJ2-1; D is possibly TRBD2 (6 bases). CDR1 SGHAT and CDR2 FQNNGV come from the germline V gene. This CDR3 comprises 15 residues. Trimming removed 6 bases from V and 1 base from J, with 13 bases in between. Written as DNA, the CDR3 is TGTGCCAGCAGTCGAACGGGAGTATCCTACAATGAGCAGTTCTTC. This codes for CASSRTGVSYNEQFF.

The genes are TRBV6-2 or TRBV6-3 and TRBJ2-5, with a weak D call TRBD1 (6 bases). CDR1 and CDR2 (germline): MNHEY, SVGEGT. This CDR3 is 15 amino acids long. Trimming left V 4 bases short and J 2 bases short, with 14 bases between. CDR3 in amino acids: CASSFLTGIQETQYF. In DNA form, the CDR3 reads TGTGCCAGCAGTTTCCTTACAGGGATACAAGAGACCCAGTACTTC.

The rearrangement joins TRBV3-1 (or the pseudogene TRBV3-2) to TRBJ1-2, with a tentative D call TRBD1 (6 bases). CDR1 LGHDT and CDR2 YNNKEL come from the germline V gene (reference sequence). This CDR3 spans 17 amino acids. The V end lost 0 bases, the J end lost 8 bases, and 22 bases lay between the germline ends. CDR3 sequence: CASSQDGAGARKQGYTF. The CDR3 nucleotides are TGTGCCAGCAGCCAAGATGGTGCGGGGGCAAGGAAACAAGGCTACACCTTC.

V is TRBV6-5 and J is TRBJ2-7; 8 nucleotides agree with TRBD1. Trimming at V came to 8 bases and at J to 2 bases, leaving 8 bases not matched to a gene. The V gene's germline CDR1 is MNHEY and CDR2 SVGAGI. The CDR3 is 14 amino acids. The CDR3 nucleotides are TGTGCCAGCTTTAGGACAGGGACTCCCTACGAGCAGTACTTC. Encoded protein: CASFRTGTPYEQYF.

This rearrangement joins TRBV5-1 to TRBJ2-7; 9 positions agree with TRBD1. With 1 base clipped from V and 7 bases from J, the junction kept 15 bases outside the gene matches. The germline V gene has CDR1 SGHRS and CDR2 YFSETQ. The CDR3 has 17 residues. The CDR3 nucleotides are TGCGCCAGCAGCTTGACCCCCCCGGGACAGGGAAGCCGGGAGCAGTACTTC. It yields the protein CASSLTPPGQGSREQYF.

The genes are TRBV3-1 (or the pseudogene TRBV3-2) and TRBJ1-2; 8 bases line up with TRBD1. The CDR3 sequence is 14 residues long. CDR1 and CDR2 (germline): LGHDT, YNNKEL (reference sequence). Trimming took 4 bases from V and 6 from J; bases not matched to a gene: 7. Written as DNA, the CDR3 is TGTGCCAGCAGCCCTTTCAGGGGGCGGGATGGCTACACCTTC. Translated, it gives CASSPFRGRDGYTF.

This sequence joins TRBV24-1 and TRBJ2-3; TRBD2 matches 8 bases. CDR1 is KGHDR and CDR2 is SFDVKD in the germline V gene. This CDR3 comprises 14 residues. After removal of 2 bases from V and 4 bases from J, the junction contained 1 base not matched to a gene. CDR3 sequence: CATSDWTSPDTQYF. In nucleotides, the CDR3 is TGTGCCACCAGTGATTGGACTAGCCCAGATACGCAGTATTTT.

In this sample, this clone turned up many times. CDR3 sequence: CASSPRTSGGVFAYNEQFF. The CDR3 DNA reads as TGTGCCAGCAGCCCCAGGACTAGCGGGGGGGTGTTCGCCTACAATGAGCAGTTCTTC. V and J are TRBV14 and TRBJ2-1; TRBD2 matches at 15 bases. Losses at the gene ends were 4 bases for V and 2 bases for J; bases not matched to a gene: 9. CDR1 is SGHDN, CDR2 FVKESK, per germline. This CDR3 is 19 amino acids long.

CDR3 sequence: CASSSSQGTGELFF. The CDR3 DNA follows: TGTGCCAGCAGTAGCTCACAGGGCACCGGGGAGCTGTTTTTT. V and J are TRBV6-5 and TRBJ2-2, with D possibly being TRBD1 (6 bases). The ends were cut back, 5 bases at V and 4 bases at J, with 11 bases in the middle. Per the germline V gene, CDR1 is MNHEY and CDR2 is SVGAGI. The CDR3 has 14 amino acids.

This clone occurred once. This chain uses TRBV5-6 with TRBJ1-6; D unresolved. CDR1 is SGHDT and CDR2 is YYEEEE in the germline V gene. Trimming took off 0 bases at V and 8 bases at J, with 6 bases between the two ends. CDR3 length equals 13 residues. CDR3 in amino acids: CASSLVRYSPLHF. CDR3 sequence (DNA): TGTGCCAGCAGCTTGGTTAGATATTCACCCCTCCACTTT.

The J gene is TRBJ2-2, the V gene TRBV5-1, with 8 nucleotides matching TRBD2. The germline V gene encodes CDR1 SGHRS and CDR2 YFSETQ. This CDR3 has 16 residues. V lost 0 bases, J lost 1 base, and 2 bases stayed unmatched. The CDR3 spells CASSLALAGNTGELFF. For the CDR3, the DNA is TGCGCCAGCAGCTTGGCGCTAGCGGGGAACACCGGGGAGCTGTTTTTT.

The J gene is TRBJ1-2, the V gene TRBV18, with 9 bases matching TRBD1. The CDR3 is 16 residues long. J was trimmed by 1 base and V by 10 bases; bases with no gene match: 13. The germline CDR1 and CDR2 sequences are KGHSH and LQKENI. The DNA of the CDR3 is TGTGCCACCGCACCGGGACAGGGACTTCTTAACTATGGCTACACCTTC. It encodes CATAPGQGLLNYGYTF.

The chain uses TRBV9 and TRBJ2-1; D possibly corresponds to TRBD1 (5 bases). V was cut by 0 bases and J by 6 bases, with 16 bases left in between. The CDR3 sequence is 16 residues long. Germline assignment: CDR1 SGDLS and CDR2 YYNGEE. The CDR3 region is CASSVGGRANVNEQFF. The CDR3 DNA is TGTGCCAGCAGCGTAGGGGGCAGGGCGAATGTCAATGAGCAGTTCTTC.

To note about this clone: Other nucleotide sequences in the sample specify the same CDR3. The chain couples TRBV12-3 or TRBV12-4 to TRBJ1-5, with D maybe TRBD1 (5 bases). The length of the CDR3 is 12 residues. V lost 3 bases and J 6 bases, leaving 6 bases between the germline ends. The CDR3 DNA reads TGTGCCAGCAGTTTGGGGGGTCAGCCCCAGCATTTT. This encodes CASSLGGQPQHF.

The V and J genes are TRBV28 and TRBJ1-2, with D possibly being TRBD1 (5 bases). In germline, CDR1 is MDHEN, CDR2 SYDVKM. Trimming pared 2 bases from V and 7 bases from J, leaving 23 bases between. The CDR3 has 17 amino acids. The CDR3 protein is CASSLRGKGVAFGGYTF. The CDR3, as DNA: TGTGCCAGCAGTTTAAGGGGCAAAGGAGTGGCTTTCGGTGGCTACACCTTC.

The gene calls are TRBV7-2 and TRBJ2-1; D is perhaps TRBD1 (5 bases). This CDR3 has 13 residues. Deletions cut 5 bases from V and 7 bases from J, with 12 bases between. Germline assignment: CDR1 SGHTA and CDR2 FQGNSA. This CDR3 reads CASSPQGWNEQFF. The CDR3 region has the DNA TGTGCCAGCAGCCCCCAGGGTTGGAATGAGCAGTTCTTC.